This T cell receptor (beta chain) was profiled in a study of T-cell reconstitution after alpha-beta-depleted transplantation in children. CDR3 size: 15 residues. In germline, CDR1 is SGDLS, CDR2 YYNGEE. J was trimmed by 8 bases and V by 3 bases; bases with no gene match: 5. Regarding the study as a whole: From newly produced T cells came most of the T-cell counts and diversity one year after transplant.

As for this clonotype: Its matching antigen is unknown.

Preparation of the TCRbeta library used unique molecular identifiers. One entry per CDR3 protein, called by TCRdb with MiXCR from the PCR reads. Of about 580,000 distinct CDR3 sequences detected, over 25% appear once; the ten largest clones hold just over 35%. This clonotype originated in a boy in the first two years of life with Wiskott-Aldrich syndrome, due to receive a stem cell transplant. Specimen: PBMCs, collected before TCRalphabeta/CD19-depleted stem cell transplant. The chain is built from TRBV9 and TRBJ2-1; 13 bases are a match to TRBD2. The DNA for the CDR3 is TGTGCCAGCAGCGGGGGACTAGCGGGAACGGATGAGCAGTTCTTC. Its protein product is CASSGGLAGTDEQFF.